The sample holds many counts of the clone carrying this T cell receptor beta chain. This record comes from a study of blood T cells in healthy people across ages. Germline V lookup: CDR1 MNHEY, CDR2 SMNVEV (reference sequence). The CDR3 sequence is 14 residues long. Trimming removed 3 bases from V and 1 base from J, with 10 bases in between. The use of a sample-barcoded 5' primer and a J-beta primer mix characterized a second PCR of roughly 6 to 11 cycles. Each CDR3 protein is one row after TCRdb ran MiXCR on the 5' RACE reads. The data show more than 750,000 distinct CDR3 sequences, with 25% to 35% seen just once and roughly 10% held by the top ten. This same sample was also taken into another study, of T cells of mothers and their children.

The source of this sequence is a woman aged 40-49 years in good health. Sequencing was performed on blood. The rearrangement uses TRBV27 and TRBJ2-7; D is perhaps TRBD2 (5 bases). CDR3 loop: CASSLFGESYEQYF. CDR3 nucleotides: TGTGCCAGCAGTTTGTTCGGGGAATCCTACGAGCAGTACTTC.